A selection of T cell receptor beta chains follows, all from one sample in a study of control samples from healthy donors and cancer patients. Sequenced by immunoSEQ multiplex PCR; TCRdb stores in-frame clones only, minus some. There are about 100,000 clones in the sample; roughly 87% occur only once, and about 18% lies in the top ten. The sequencing input was blood. All receptors derive from a woman aged 45-60 years in good health. Each CDR3 is given without its conserved first and last residue. A D gene is named only where the DNA matches it firmly. Clone size is stated in some rows and not others, as once, few, many or a class when expanded.

d_gene	v_gene	abundance	CDR3aa
NA	TRBV19	once	ASSQPGILGPQH
TRBD1	TRBV5-1	NA	ASSLVGQGYGYT
TRBD1	TRBV7-9	NA	ASSGQGVNGPTNYGYT
NA	TRBV6-5	once	ASSTETHQPQH
NA	TRBV18	NA	ASSPTGSTEAF
TRBD1	TRBV7-3	NA	ASSYLTGNGTGELF
TRBD2	TRBV11-3	NA	ASSRTIAGGGTQY
NA	TRBV7-3	NA	ASSLNPTGTDTQY
NA	TRBV30	NA	AWTGSYEQY
NA	TRBV3-1/TRBV3-2	NA	ASSQTGSYGYT
NA	TRBV2	NA	ASSEASARYGYT
TRBD1	TRBV7-8	NA	ASSLRAQGASTEAF
NA	TRBV6-6	NA	ASSRLSGRETQY
NA	TRBV5-5	NA	ASSTFPYNEQF
NA	TRBV9	NA	ASSVGGLVKDTQY
NA	TRBV29-1	NA	SVGDTQGGPTDTQY
NA	TRBV19	NA	ASRKGGRWDQY
NA	TRBV9	NA	ASSVGVGGNSPLH
TRBD2	TRBV6-5	once	ASSSVTSVYTDTQY
NA	TRBV9	NA	ASSVRNTGELF
NA	TRBV6-2/TRBV6-3	NA	ASSYSLPDTQY
TRBD1	TRBV9	few	ASPFLPGQGEPNTEAF
NA	TRBV18	NA	ASSREVSNQPQH
NA	TRBV18	NA	ASSPSPDNTGELF